This T cell receptor (beta chain) comes out of a study of T cell repertoires in cytomegalovirus infection. Only a few counts were recorded for this clonotype. What it binds is not known. MiXCR, applied by TCRdb to the reads, yields one record per CDR3 protein. The table shows 550,000 to 700,000 distinct CDR3 sequences, with roughly 42% occurring only once. Trimming cost V 2 bases and J 7 bases, with 5 bases left between them. Looked up from germline, CDR1 is MNHEY and CDR2 is SVGAGI. The CDR3 covers 12 residues. This clonotype was obtained from a human donor in good health (CMV status not recorded). Some clones in this sample may be carry-over from other donors' samples. The specimen comprised cultured PBMCs, sampled from culture after CMV antigen stimulation. The chain employs TRBV6-5 and TRBJ2-2; D perhaps matches TRBD2 (5 bases). Written as DNA, the CDR3 is TGTGCCAGCAGTTACGCGGGCGGGGAGCTGTTTTTT. It encodes CASSYAGGELFF.